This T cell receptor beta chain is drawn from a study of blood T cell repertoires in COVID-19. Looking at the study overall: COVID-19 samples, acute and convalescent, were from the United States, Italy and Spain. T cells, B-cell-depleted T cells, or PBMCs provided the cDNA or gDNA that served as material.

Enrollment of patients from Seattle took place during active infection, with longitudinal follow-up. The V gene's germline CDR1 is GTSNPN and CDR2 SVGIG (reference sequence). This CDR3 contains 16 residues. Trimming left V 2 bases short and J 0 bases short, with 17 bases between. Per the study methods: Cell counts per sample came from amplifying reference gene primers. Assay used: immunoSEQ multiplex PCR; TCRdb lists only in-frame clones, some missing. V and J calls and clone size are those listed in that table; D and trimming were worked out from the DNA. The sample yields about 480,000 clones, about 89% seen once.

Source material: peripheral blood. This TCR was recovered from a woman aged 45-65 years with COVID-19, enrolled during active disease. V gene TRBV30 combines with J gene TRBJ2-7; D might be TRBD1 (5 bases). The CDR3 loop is CAWSTFRVRLSYEQYF. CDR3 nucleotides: TGTGCCTGGAGTACCTTCAGGGTGAGGCTCTCCTACGAGCAGTACTTC. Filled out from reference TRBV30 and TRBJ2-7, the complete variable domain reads SQTIHQWPATLVQPVGSPLSLECTVEGTSNPNLYWYRQAAGRGLQLLFYSVGIGQISSEVPQNLSASRPQDRQFILSSKKLLLSDSGFYLCAWSTFRVRLSYEQYFGPGTRLTVT.